This T cell receptor (beta chain) was identified during a study of T-cell reconstitution after alpha-beta-depleted transplantation in children. Broader study findings: A year post-transplant, T-cell counts and diversity derived mostly from newly produced T cells.

V gave up 4 bases and J gave up 7 bases; unmatched junction bases: 6. This CDR3 region has 14 residues. In germline, CDR1 is SGHRS, CDR2 YFSETQ. As it was prepared, the TCRbeta library received unique molecular identifiers. TCRdb reprocessed the PCR reads via MiXCR and lists one record per CDR3 protein. The table lists roughly 48,000 distinct CDR3 sequences, roughly 5% of them singletons. In its sample, this clonotype was seen many times. The antigen is unknown. The source of this sequence is a female patient aged 2-9 years who had a stem cell transplant for aplastic anemia, so the T cells may come from the graft donor. V is TRBV5-1 and J is TRBJ2-1; 9 nucleotides agree with TRBD2. The sample consisted of PBMCs, mostly from graft donor cells, taken 60 days after TCRalphabeta/CD19-depleted stem cell transplant. The chain's CDR3 is CASSRGTSWNEQFF. In DNA, the CDR3 is TGCGCCAGCAGCCGCGGGACTAGCTGGAATGAGCAGTTCTTC.